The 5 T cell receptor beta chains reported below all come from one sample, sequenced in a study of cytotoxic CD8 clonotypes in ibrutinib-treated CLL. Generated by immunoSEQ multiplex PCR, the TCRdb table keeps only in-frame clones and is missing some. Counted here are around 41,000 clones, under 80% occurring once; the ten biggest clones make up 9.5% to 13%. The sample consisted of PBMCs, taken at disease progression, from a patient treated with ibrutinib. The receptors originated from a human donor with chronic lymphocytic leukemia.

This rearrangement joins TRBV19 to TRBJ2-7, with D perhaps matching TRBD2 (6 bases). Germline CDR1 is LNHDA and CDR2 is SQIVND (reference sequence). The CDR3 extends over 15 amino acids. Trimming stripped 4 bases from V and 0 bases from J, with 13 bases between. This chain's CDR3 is CASSKRADSSYEQYF. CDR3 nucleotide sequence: TGTGCCAGTAGTAAGCGGGCAGACAGCTCCTACGAGCAGTACTTC.

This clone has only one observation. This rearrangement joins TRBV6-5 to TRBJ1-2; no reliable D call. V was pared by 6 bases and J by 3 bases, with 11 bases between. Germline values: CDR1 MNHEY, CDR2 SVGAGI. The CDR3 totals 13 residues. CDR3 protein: CASSPDGYYGYTF. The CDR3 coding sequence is TGTGCCAGCAGCCCGGACGGTTACTATGGCTACACCTTC.

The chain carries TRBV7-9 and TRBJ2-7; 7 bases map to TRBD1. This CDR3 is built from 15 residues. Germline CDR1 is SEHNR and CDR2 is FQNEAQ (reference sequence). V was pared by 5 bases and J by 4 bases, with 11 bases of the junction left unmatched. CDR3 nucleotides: TGTGCCAGCAGCCATCGGGACAGCAGTCTTTACGAGCAGTACTTC. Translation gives CASSHRDSSLYEQYF.

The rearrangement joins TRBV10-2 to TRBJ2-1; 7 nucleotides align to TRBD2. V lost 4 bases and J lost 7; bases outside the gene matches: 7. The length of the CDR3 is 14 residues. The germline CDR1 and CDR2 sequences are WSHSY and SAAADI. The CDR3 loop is CASSAGGSGNEQFF. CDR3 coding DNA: TGCGCCAGCAGTGCCGGGGGGTCGGGGAATGAGCAGTTCTTC.

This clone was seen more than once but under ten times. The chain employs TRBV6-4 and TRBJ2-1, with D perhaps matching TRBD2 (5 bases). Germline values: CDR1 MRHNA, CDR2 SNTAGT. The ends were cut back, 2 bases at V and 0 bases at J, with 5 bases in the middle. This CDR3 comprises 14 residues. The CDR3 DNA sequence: TGTGCCAGCAGTGACCGGGACTCCTACAATGAGCAGTTCTTC. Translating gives CASSDRDSYNEQFF.